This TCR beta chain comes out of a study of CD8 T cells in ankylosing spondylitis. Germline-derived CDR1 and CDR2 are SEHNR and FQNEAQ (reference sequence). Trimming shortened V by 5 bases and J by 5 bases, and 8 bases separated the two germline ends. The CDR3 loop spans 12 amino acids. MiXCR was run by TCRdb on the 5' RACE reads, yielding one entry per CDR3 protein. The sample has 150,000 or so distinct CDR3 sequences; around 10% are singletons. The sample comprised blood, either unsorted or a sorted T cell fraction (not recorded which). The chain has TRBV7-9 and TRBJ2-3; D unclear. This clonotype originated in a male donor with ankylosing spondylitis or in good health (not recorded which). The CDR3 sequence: CASSQNQDTQYF. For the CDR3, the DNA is TGTGCCAGCAGCCAAAATCAAGATACGCAGTATTTT.